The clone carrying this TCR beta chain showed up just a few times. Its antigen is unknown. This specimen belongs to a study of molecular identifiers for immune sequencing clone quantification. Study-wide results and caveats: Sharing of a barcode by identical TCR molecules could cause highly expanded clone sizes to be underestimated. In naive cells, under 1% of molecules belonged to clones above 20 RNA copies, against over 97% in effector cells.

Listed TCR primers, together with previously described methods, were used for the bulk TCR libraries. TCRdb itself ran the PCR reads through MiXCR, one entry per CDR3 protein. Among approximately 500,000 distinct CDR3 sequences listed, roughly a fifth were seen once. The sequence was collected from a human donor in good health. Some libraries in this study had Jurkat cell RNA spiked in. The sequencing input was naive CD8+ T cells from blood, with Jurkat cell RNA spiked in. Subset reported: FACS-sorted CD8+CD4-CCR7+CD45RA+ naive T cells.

This chain's CDR3 is CATRGGVNTGELFF. CDR3 nucleotide sequence: TGTGCCACCAGGGGGGGGGTGAACACCGGGGAGCTGTTTTTT. This rearrangement joins TRBV10-3 to TRBJ2-2; D might be TRBD1 or TRBD2, each matching 7 bases. The V and J ends lost 10 bases and 1 base respectively, with 13 bases between them. The CDR3 has 14 residues. In germline, CDR1 is ENHRY, CDR2 SYGVKD.